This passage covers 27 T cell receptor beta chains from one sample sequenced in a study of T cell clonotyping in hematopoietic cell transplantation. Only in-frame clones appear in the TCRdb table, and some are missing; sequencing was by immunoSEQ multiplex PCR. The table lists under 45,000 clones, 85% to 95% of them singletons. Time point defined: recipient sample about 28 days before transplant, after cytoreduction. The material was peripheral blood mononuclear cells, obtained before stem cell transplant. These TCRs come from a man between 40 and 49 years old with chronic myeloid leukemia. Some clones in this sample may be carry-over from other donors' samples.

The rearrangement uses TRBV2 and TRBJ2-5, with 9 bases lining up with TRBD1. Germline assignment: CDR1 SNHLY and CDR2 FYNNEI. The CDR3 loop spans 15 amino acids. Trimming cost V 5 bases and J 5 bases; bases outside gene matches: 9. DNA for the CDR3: TGTGCCAGCAGTATCCAGGGACAGGGCGAGGAGACCCAGTACTTC. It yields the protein CASSIQGQGEETQYF.

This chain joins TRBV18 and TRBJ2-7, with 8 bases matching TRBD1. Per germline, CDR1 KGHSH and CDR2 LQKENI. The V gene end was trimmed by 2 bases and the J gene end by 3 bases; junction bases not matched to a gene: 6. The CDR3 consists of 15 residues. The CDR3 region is CASSPEAGGFYEQYF. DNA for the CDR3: TGTGCCAGCTCACCAGAGGCAGGGGGCTTCTACGAGCAGTACTTC. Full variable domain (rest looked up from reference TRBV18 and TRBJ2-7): NAGVMQNPRHLVRRRGQEARLRCSPMKGHSHVYWYRQLPEEGLKFMVYLQKENIIDESGMPKERFSAEFPKEGPSILRIQQVVRGDSAAYFCASSPEAGGFYEQYFGPGTRLTVT.

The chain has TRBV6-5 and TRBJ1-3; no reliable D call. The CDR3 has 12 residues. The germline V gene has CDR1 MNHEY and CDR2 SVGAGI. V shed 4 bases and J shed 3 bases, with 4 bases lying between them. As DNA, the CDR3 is TGTGCCAGCAGTTCGGATGGAAACACCATATATTTT. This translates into CASSSDGNTIYF.

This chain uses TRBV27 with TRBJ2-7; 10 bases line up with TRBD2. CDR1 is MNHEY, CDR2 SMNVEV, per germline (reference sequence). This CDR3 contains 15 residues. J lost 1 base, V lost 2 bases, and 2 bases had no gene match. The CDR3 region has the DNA TGTGCCAGCAGTTTAAAAGCGGGGGGGTCCTACGAGCAGTACTTC. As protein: CASSLKAGGSYEQYF.

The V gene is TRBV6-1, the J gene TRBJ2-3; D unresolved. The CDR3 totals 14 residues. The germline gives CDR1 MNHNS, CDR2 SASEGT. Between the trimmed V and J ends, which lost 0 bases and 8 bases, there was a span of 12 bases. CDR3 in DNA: TGTGCCAGCAGTGAAGCCGATGGGATCTTTACGCAGTATTTT. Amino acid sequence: CASSEADGIFTQYF.

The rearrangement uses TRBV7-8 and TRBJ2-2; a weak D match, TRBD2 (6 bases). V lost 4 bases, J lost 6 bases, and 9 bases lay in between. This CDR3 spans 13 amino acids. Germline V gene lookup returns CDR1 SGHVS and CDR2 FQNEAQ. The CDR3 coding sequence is TGTGCCAGCAGCTGGCGGAGGGCCGGGGAGCTGTTTTTT. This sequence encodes CASSWRRAGELFF.

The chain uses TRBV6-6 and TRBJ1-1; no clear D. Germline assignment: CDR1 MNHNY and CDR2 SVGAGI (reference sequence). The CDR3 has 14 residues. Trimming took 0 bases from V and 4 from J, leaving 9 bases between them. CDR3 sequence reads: CASSYSGIGTEAFF. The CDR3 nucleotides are TGTGCCAGCAGTTACTCGGGGATAGGCACTGAAGCTTTCTTT.

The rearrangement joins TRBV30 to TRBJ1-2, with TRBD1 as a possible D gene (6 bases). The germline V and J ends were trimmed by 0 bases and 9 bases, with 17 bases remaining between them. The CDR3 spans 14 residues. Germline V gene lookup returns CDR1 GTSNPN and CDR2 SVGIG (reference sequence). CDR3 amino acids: CAWSVSGQSGSYTF. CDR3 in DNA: TGTGCCTGGAGTGTGTCTGGACAGTCGGGGAGCTACACCTTC.

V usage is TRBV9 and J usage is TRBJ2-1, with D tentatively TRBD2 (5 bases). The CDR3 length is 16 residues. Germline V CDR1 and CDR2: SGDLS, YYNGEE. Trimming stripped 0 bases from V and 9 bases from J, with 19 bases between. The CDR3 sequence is CASSVGLREPMGEQFF. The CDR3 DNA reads TGTGCCAGCAGCGTAGGTTTAAGGGAGCCCATGGGTGAGCAGTTCTTC.

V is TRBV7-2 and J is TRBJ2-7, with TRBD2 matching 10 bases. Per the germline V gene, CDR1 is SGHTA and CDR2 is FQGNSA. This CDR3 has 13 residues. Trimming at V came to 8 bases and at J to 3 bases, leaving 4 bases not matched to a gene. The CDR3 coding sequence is TGTGCCAGCGGACCTAGCGGGGGCTACGAGCAGTACTTC. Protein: CASGPSGGYEQYF.

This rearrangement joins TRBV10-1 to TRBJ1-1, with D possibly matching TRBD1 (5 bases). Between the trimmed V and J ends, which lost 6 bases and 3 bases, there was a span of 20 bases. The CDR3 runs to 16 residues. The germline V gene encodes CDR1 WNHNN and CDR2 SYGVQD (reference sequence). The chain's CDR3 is CASSTVGVPRDTEAFF. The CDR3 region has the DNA TGCGCCAGCAGCACCGTGGGGGTACCGCGGGACACTGAAGCTTTCTTT.

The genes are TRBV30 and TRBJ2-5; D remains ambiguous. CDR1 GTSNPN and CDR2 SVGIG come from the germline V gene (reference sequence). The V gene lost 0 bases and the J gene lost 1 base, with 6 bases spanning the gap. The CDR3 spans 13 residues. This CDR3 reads CAWSVRIQETQYF. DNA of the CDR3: TGTGCCTGGAGTGTACGGATCCAAGAGACCCAGTACTTC.

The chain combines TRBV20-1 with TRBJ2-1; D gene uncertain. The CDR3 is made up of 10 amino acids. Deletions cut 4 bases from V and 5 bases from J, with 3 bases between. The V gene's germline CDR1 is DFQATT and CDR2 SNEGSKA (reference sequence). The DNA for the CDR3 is TGCAGTGCTAAGGACAATGAGCAGTTCTTC. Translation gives CSAKDNEQFF.

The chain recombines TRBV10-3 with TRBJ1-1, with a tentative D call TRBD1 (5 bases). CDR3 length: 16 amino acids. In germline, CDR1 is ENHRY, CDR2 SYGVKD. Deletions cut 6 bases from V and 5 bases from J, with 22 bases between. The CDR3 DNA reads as TGTGCCATCAGCGCAAGATCTCAGGGTGGAGGAACTGAAGCTTTCTTT. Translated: CAISARSQGGGTEAFF.

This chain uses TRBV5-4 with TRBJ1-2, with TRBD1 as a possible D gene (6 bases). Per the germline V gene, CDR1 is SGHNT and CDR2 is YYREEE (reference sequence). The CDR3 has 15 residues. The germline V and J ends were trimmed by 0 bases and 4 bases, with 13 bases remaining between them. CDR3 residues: CASSLDREGVYGYTF. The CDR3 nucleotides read TGTGCCAGCAGCTTGGATAGGGAGGGGGTCTATGGCTACACCTTC.

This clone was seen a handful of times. The CDR3 protein is CATSAGQGEGYEQYF. CDR3 bases: TGTGCCACCAGCGCCGGCCAGGGGGAAGGGTACGAGCAGTACTTC. This chain uses TRBV15 with TRBJ2-7; 7 nucleotides agree with TRBD1. V shed 5 bases and J 4 bases; nucleotides not matched to a gene: 11. Per germline, CDR1 LNHNV and CDR2 YYDKDF (reference sequence). CDR3 length equals 15 residues.

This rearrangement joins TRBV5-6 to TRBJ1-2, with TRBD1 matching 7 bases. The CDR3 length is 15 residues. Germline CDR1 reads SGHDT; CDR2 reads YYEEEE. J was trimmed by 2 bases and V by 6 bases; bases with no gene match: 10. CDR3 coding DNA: TGTGCCAGCAACTATTATGGGGACAGAAACTATGGCTACACCTTC. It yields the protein CASNYYGDRNYGYTF.

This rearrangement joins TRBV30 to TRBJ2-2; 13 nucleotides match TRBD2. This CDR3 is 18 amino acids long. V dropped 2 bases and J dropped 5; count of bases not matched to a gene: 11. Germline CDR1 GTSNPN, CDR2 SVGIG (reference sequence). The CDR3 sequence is CAWSSTRLAGGRTGELFF. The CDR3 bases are TGTGCCTGGAGTTCTACCAGACTAGCGGGGGGCCGGACCGGGGAGCTGTTTTTT. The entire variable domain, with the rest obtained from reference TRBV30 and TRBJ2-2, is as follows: SQTIHQWPATLVQPVGSPLSLECTVEGTSNPNLYWYRQAAGRGLQLLFYSVGIGQISSEVPQNLSASRPQDRQFILSSKKLLLSDSGFYLCAWSSTRLAGGRTGELFFGEGSRLTVL.

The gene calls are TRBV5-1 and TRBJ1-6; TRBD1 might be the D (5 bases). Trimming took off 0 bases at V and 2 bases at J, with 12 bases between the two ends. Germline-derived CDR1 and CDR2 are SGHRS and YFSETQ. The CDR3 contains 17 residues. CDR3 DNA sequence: TGCGCCAGCAGCTTGGGGCCCAGGGAAACCTATAATTCACCCCTCCACTTT. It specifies CASSLGPRETYNSPLHF.

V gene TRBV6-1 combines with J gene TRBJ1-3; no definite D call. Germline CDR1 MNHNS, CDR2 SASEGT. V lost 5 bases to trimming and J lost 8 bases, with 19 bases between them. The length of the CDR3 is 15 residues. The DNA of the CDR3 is TGTGCCAGCAGTCCGCGTACGGGTTCGAAAGACACCATATATTTT. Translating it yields CASSPRTGSKDTIYF.

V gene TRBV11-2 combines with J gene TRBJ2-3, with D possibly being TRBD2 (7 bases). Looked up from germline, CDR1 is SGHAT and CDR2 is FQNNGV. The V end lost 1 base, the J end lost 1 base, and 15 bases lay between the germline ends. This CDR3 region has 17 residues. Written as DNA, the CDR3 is TGTGCCAGCAGCTTAGTCTTGGGGGGGCGTCGCACAGATACGCAGTATTTT. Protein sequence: CASSLVLGGRRTDTQYF.

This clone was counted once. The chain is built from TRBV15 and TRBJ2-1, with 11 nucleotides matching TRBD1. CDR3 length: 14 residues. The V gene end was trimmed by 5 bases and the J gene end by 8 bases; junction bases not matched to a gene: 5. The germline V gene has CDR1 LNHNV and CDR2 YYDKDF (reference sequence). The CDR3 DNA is TGTGCCACCAGCCGGGACAGGGGGAGTGATGAGCAGTTCTTC. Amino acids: CATSRDRGSDEQFF.

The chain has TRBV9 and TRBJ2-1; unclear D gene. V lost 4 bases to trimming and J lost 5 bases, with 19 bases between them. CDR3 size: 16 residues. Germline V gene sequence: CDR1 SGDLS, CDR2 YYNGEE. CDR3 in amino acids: CASSPPGTQSHNEQFF. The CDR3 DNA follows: TGTGCCAGCAGCCCCCCGGGCACCCAATCCCACAATGAGCAGTTCTTC.

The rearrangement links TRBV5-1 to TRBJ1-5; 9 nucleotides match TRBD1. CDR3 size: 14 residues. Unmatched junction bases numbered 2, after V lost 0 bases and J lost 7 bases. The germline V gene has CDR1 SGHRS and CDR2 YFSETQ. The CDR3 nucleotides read TGCGCCAGCAGCTTGGGGGACAGGGCCCAGCCCCAGCATTTT. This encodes CASSLGDRAQPQHF.

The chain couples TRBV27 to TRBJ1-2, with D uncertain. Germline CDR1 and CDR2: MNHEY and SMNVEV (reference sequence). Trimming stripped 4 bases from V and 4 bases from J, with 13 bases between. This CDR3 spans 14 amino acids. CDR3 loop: CASSSGLQSYGYTF. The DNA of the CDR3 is TGTGCCAGCAGTTCCGGGCTTCAATCCTATGGCTACACCTTC.

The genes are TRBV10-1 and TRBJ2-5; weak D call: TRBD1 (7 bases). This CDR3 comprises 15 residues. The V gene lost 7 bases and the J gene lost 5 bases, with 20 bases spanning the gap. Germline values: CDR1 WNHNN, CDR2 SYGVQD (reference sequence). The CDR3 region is CASNEVRGAGETQYF. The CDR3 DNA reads TGCGCCAGCAACGAGGTCAGGGGGGCTGGTGAGACCCAGTACTTC.

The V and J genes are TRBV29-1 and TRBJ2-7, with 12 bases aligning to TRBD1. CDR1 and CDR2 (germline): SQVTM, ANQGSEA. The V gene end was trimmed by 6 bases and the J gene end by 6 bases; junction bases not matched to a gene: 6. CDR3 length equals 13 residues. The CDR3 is CSVPGQGASEQYF. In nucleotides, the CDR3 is TGCAGCGTACCGGGACAGGGGGCTTCCGAGCAGTACTTC.